This TCR beta chain is drawn from a study of cytomegalovirus exposure and HLA in healthy donors (dated by TCRdb to about 2017). Broadly, across the study: An earlier analysis of more than 550 of the donors reported approximately 280 Gb of sequence data and 117 million unique TCR beta sequences obtained from approximately 180 million T cells. Roughly 300 gigabases of sequencing data and 70 million to 95 million unique TCR sequences made up an early release that covered around 640 HLA-typed donors. Of the 398 genotyped donors, approximately 80% were placed in the genetic ancestry cluster associated with self-reported Caucasian donors. The study aimed to test whether signatures of past pathogen exposure could be identified by cataloging public T cell receptors. The T cell repertoires of roughly 660 subjects were profiled by immunosequencing and related to cytomegalovirus serostatus. In addition to the first cohort of 500 to 850 subjects, a separate validation cohort of 120 different subjects was used. The study combined high-throughput TCR immunosequencing, statistical association of individual TCRs with disease status, and machine learning to predict cytomegalovirus infection status. In a later analysis, previously published TCR beta repertoires from 666 donors were re-analyzed and high-resolution HLA genotyping was added so that TCR occurrence patterns could be studied. Rather than drawing on any new phenotypic data, the later analysis identified candidate immune exposures from TCR beta sequences and the way those sequences occurred across donors. An earlier analysis of about 620 of the donors applied high-throughput TCR beta sequencing to assess whether each TCR beta V gene segment acted as functional or pseudogenic. Alongside the repertoire data, information on donor age, sex, ethnicity and CMV serostatus was compiled. A later genetic analysis used genome-wide SNP genotypes for about 65% of the roughly 670 donors, treating that subset as a discovery cohort. All discovery cohort repertoires had been generated on a single sequencing platform. Both class I and class II loci were covered by HLA typing, at four-digit resolution. The number of donors typed differed by locus, with about 629-640 for A, B, C, DRB1 and DQB1, roughly 520 for DQA1, about 610 for DPA1, and around 460 for DPB1. About 5 DR-DQ haplotypes were handled as single units for association and clustering, since linkage in the cohort was strong. Among approximately 370 genotyped donors of the cohort, an average of roughly 230,000 unique TCR beta nucleotide sequences was sequenced per donor, of which about 20% were non-productive.

The method was the immunoSEQ multiplex PCR assay. The multiplex PCR relied on a mix of 60 forward primers for TCR Vbeta segments and 13 reverse primers for TCR Jbeta segments. A multiplex PCR assay on genomic DNA amplified the CDR3 region of rearranged TCR beta genes. The amplified TCR beta libraries were sequenced on the Illumina HiSeq System as 87-base-pair reads. Under the source paper's analysis protocol: A later analysis counted approximately 76 million unique TCR beta chains across the 640 or so repertoires, and roughly 10 million of these chains were shared by at least two donors. Raw reads were error-corrected and collapsed into unique sequences with a nearest-neighbor algorithm that merged closely related sequences to remove PCR and sequencing errors. Alignment of CDR3 sequences to IMGT reference sequences was used to assign V, D and J gene segments. For a sequence to be retained, a match of at least six nucleotides was required to both a V gene segment and a J gene segment. A rearrangement was called productive if the CDR3 had no stop codons and remained in frame with V and J, and every other rearrangement was called non-productive. Following IMGT convention, CDR3 was defined as the stretch from the second conserved V-encoded cysteine up to the conserved J-encoded phenylalanine. Sequences without an unambiguous match to a single V gene segment were excluded from the earlier analysis of several hundred of the donors. In an earlier analysis of approximately 590 of the donors, a V segment was called functional when productive rearrangements were above 56.7%, and segregating when the standard deviation between donors exceeded 5%. A statistical classification framework was built to diagnose cytomegalovirus status from the catalog of TCR beta chain sequences. A later analysis assigned V and J genes by comparing TCR nucleotide sequences with IMGT/GENE-DB human TR gene sequences. Using the TCRdist pipeline, a later analysis assigned CDR3 sequences along with most-parsimonious VDJ recombination scenarios. A later analysis defined each TCR beta chain by its CDR3 amino acid sequence plus V-gene family, and excluded reads lacking a unique V-gene family. A later analysis removed 500 to 600 highly shared, low-generation-probability nucleotide sequences to deal with suspected cross-contamination and a sequencing artifact. A later analysis calculated a clonal expansion index for each public chain from normalized within-repertoire ranks of inferred template counts. A later analysis computed generation probabilities with a VDJ recombination model fitted to out-of-frame rearrangements, and checked the results against IGoR. A later analysis scored TCR-TCR, TCR-HLA and TCR-CMV co-occurrence with hypergeometric tests, applying a repertoire-size bias correction to TCR pairs. False discovery rates were estimated in a later analysis by permuting HLA or CMV assignments 20 times. A later analysis grouped co-occurring TCRs with DBSCAN, adding TCRdist sequence similarity when clustering within HLA-allele-positive subsets. Co-occurrence clustering excluded repertoires with fewer than 30,000 or more than 120,000 public chains, plus five with anomalous nucleotide sharing. In TCRdb, the immuneACCESS table is reduced to in-frame sequences with V and J assigned. These tables do not hold every clone; where another copy was compared, an unresolved V gene accounts for under half, and the others remain unexplained. Clonal size and the V and J genes are those of that table, whereas D and trimming came from the DNA. The sample table gives tens of thousands of clones. The ten largest clones capture approximately 12% of the sample.

The cohort comprised around 690 healthy bone marrow donors. At the time of sampling, every cohort member was nominally healthy, though immune exposures that went unrecorded were likely present. The donor was CMV seropositive and was included in the group of 300 or so seropositive cohort members. Every donor gave a peripheral blood sample, and the peripheral blood mononuclear cells from that sample were used for TCR beta sequencing. Genomic DNA extraction from the blood cell samples was performed with the Qiagen DNeasy Blood Extraction Kit. Overall results and qualifications from the work: Three of the identified cytomegalovirus-associated TCR beta chains were confirmed in vitro to be specific for cytomegalovirus antigens. In an earlier analysis of approximately 590 of the donors, most TCR beta V segments appeared in productive rearrangements about 90% or about 30% of the time, broadly matching IMGT annotations. A later analysis associated about 16,000 TCR beta sequences with specific HLA alleles at a false discovery rate of 0.05. Because HLA typing was unavailable for some donors at each locus, only the typed subset was used in association tests. Sequencing depth was assumed to be roughly uniform across donors in the presence/absence analyses, though that assumption may not hold. Across donors, most TCR sequences were observed very rarely, whereas some public TCRs were present in many individuals. In a later genetic analysis, fewer N-insertions in productive TCRs were reported among donors in an Asian-associated ancestry cluster than the roughly 670-donor mean. The 87-base-pair reads could not distinguish some IMGT-functional V segments, including TRBV6-2 and TRBV6-3, so those segments were excluded. According to a later analysis, parvovirus B19, influenza, CMV and Epstein-Barr virus appeared linked to several top co-occurrence clusters. Most CMV-associated TCR beta chains appeared to be HLA-restricted in a later analysis, and the HLA associations seemed to be driven largely by CMV exposure. Because counts were too low, seventeen rarely observed V segments, including chromosome 9 orphons, were excluded from the earlier analysis of some 590 of the donors. The classifier was reported to diagnose cytomegalovirus status with high specificity and sensitivity in both the original cohort and the validation cohort. A further reported finding was that TCR beta sequences accurately predicted the HLA-A and HLA-B alleles for most subjects in the first cohort. Linkage disequilibrium might explain the correlated functional status among segregating V segments, but an unknown experimental factor could not be ruled out. This cohort had only TCR beta chains sequenced, and the lack of alpha or paired-chain data limited which features could be detected. Strong co-occurrence of HLA alleles, especially DR and DQ, made assigning TCR associations to individual alleles difficult. In the study, 150 to 200 TCR beta chains were listed as associated with cytomegalovirus. In a later analysis, HLA-associated TCR beta chains showed more clonal expansion and lower generation probabilities than non-associated chains that were equally common. Immune exposure information for the cohort was limited to CMV serostatus. The authors suggested that the approach could potentially be generalized to other disease states and immunological phenotypes. In a later genetic analysis, a missense DCLRE1C variant was associated with V-gene and J-gene trimming of TCR beta chains, and the association was replicated in an independent cohort. A cluster of highly shared sequence variants was judged likely to be a technical artifact of the sequencing pipeline. In a later analysis, TCR association rates were found to vary across HLA loci, with the most associated TCRs seen for DRB1 alleles and the fewest for HLA-C alleles.

Regarding this clone: Its specific antigen is unknown.

The CDR3 has 16 amino acids, counting the end cysteine and phenylalanine. Only CDR3 DNA is held: 48 bases, read in frame from base 1. Trimming removed 8 bases from V and 0 bases from J, leaving 20 bases between the germline ends. As encoded in the germline V gene, CDR1 is SQVTM while CDR2 is ANQGSEA. The clonotype comes from a woman aged 30 to 39 in good health and CMV-seropositive. The chain is made from TRBV29-1 and TRBJ1-3; TRBD1 might be the D gene, on 6 matching bases. The sequencing input was PBMCs. CDR3 protein: CSPWGEGGTSGNTIYF. The sequenced DNA: TGCAGCCCTTGGGGAGAGGGGGGGACCTCTGGAAACACCATATATTTT.